The entry below gives a single T cell receptor beta chain sequence along with its context. This specimen belongs to a study of blood T cells in healthy people across ages. Primers used in a second PCR of roughly 6 to 12 cycles were a sample-barcoded 5' primer and a J-beta primer mix. One entry per CDR3 protein, called by TCRdb with MiXCR from the 5' RACE reads. The sample has more than 1 million distinct CDR3 sequences, around 45% seen once. CDR1 and CDR2 from the germline V gene are SGHRS and YFSETQ. This CDR3 is 13 amino acids long. V lost 0 bases, J lost 9 bases, and 11 bases lay in between. They isolated at least 7 million PBMCs from each sample.

The sample taken for sequencing was blood. This clonotype was obtained from a woman aged 60 to 75 in good health. This rearrangement joins TRBV5-1 to TRBJ2-3; D is unclear. In nucleotides, the CDR3 is TGCGCCAGCAGCTTGGGGGCATCCAGAACGCAGTATTTT. This codes for CASSLGASRTQYF.